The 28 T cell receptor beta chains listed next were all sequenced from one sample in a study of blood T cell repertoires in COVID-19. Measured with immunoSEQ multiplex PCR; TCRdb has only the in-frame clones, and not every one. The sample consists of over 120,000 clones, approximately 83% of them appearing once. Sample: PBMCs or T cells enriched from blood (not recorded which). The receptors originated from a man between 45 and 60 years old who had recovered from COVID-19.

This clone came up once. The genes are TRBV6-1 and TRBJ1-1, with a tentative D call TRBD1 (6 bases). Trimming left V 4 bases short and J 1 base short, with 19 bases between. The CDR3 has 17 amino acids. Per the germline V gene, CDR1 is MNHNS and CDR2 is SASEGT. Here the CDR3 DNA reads TGTGCCAGCAGTGGCCTTTGGACAGCCAAGAAGAACACTGAAGCTTTCTTT. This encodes CASSGLWTAKKNTEAFF.

The CDR3 DNA reads TGTGCCAGCAGTTTAGGAGGGGGGGGTAGCAATCAGCCCCAGCATTTT. Its protein product is CASSLGGGGSNQPQHF. J is TRBJ1-5 and V is TRBV28; the D gene is possibly TRBD1 (6 bases). The CDR3 runs to 16 residues. Between the trimmed V and J ends, which lost 2 bases and 0 bases, there was a span of 11 bases. Germline V gives CDR1 MDHEN, CDR2 SYDVKM.

CDR3 in amino acids: CASSLGHSAGNEQFF. In DNA, the CDR3 is TGCGCCAGCAGCTTGGGTCATAGCGCGGGAAATGAGCAGTTCTTC. This rearrangement joins TRBV5-1 to TRBJ2-1, with D perhaps matching TRBD2 (6 bases). This CDR3 spans 15 amino acids. Trimming stripped 0 bases from V and 7 bases from J, with 14 bases between. Germline V CDR1 and CDR2: SGHRS, YFSETQ.

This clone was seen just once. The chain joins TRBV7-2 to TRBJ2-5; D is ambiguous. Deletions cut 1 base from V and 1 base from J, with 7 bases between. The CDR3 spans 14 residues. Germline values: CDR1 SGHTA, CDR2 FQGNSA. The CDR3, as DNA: TGTGCCAGCAGCTTAGGCGGCTCCCAAGAGACCCAGTACTTC. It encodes CASSLGGSQETQYF.

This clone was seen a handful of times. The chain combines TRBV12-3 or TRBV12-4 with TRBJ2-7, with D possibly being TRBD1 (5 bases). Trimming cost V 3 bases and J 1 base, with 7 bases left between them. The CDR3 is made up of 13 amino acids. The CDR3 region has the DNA TGTGCCAGCAGTTTGGCAGGGTCCTACGAGCAGTACTTC. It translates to CASSLAGSYEQYF.

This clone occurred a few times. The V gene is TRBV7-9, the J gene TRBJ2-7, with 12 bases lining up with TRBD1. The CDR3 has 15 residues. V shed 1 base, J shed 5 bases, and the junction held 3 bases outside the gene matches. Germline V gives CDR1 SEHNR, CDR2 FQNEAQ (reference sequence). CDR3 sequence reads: CASSLGGQGANEQYF. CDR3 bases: TGTGCCAGCAGCTTAGGGGGACAGGGGGCCAACGAGCAGTACTTC.

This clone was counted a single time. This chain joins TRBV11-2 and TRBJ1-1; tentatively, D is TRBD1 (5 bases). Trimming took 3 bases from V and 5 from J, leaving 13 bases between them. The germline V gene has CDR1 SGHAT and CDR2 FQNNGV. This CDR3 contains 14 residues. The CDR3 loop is CASSFGREGTEAFF. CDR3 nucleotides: TGTGCCAGCAGCTTTGGGCGGGAGGGGACTGAAGCTTTCTTT.

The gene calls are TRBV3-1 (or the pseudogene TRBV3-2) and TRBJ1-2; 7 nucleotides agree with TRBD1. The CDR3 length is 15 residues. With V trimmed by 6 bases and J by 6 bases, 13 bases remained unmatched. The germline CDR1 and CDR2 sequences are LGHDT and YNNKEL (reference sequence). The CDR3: CASRPGVERGHGYTF. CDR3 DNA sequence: TGTGCCAGCAGGCCCGGGGTGGAGAGGGGGCATGGCTACACCTTC.

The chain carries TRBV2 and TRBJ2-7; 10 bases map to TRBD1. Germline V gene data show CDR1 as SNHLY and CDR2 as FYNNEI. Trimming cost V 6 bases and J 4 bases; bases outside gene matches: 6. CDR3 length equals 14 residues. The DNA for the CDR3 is TGTGCCAGCAGAGCCGGGACAGGGGAATACGAGCAGTACTTC. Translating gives CASRAGTGEYEQYF. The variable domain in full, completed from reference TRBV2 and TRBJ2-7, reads EPEVTQTPSHQVTQMGQEVILRCVPISNHLYFYWYRQILGQKVEFLVSFYNNEISEKSEIFDDQFSVERPDGSNFTLKIRSTKLEDSAMYFCASRAGTGEYEQYFGPGTRLTVT.

The CDR3 loop reads CASSGDRGLWGYTF. CDR3 sequence (DNA): TGTGCCAGCAGCGGAGACAGGGGGCTATGGGGCTACACCTTC. The V gene is TRBV27, the J gene TRBJ1-2; 10 bases fit TRBD1. Germline CDR1 is MNHEY and CDR2 is SMNVEV (reference sequence). The junction had 9 bases not matched to a gene; V was cut back by 6 bases and J by 8 bases. CDR3 size: 14 residues.

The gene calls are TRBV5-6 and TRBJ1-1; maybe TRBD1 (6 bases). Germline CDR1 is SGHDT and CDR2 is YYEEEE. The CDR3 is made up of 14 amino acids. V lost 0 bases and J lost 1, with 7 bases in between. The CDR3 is CASSLGQANTEAFF. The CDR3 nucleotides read TGTGCCAGCAGCTTGGGACAGGCGAACACTGAAGCTTTCTTT.

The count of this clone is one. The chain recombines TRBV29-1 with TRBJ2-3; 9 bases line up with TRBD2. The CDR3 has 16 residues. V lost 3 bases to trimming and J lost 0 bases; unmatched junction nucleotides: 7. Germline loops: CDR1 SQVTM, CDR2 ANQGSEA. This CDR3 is CSVDSSGGYSTDTQYF. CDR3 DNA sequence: TGCAGCGTTGATAGTAGCGGGGGCTATAGCACAGATACGCAGTATTTT.

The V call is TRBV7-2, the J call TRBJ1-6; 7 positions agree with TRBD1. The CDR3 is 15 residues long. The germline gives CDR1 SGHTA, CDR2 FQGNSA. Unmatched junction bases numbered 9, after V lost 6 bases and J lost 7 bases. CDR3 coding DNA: TGTGCCAGCAGTTCCATGACAGGGCTCAATTCACCCCTCCACTTT. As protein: CASSSMTGLNSPLHF.

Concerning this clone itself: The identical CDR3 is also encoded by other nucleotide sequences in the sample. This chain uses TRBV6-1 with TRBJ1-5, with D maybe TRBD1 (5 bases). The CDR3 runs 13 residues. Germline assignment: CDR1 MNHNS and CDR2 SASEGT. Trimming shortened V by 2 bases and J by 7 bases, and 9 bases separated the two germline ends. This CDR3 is CASSEQGSQPQHF. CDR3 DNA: TGTGCCAGCAGTGAACAGGGTTCCCAGCCCCAGCATTTT.

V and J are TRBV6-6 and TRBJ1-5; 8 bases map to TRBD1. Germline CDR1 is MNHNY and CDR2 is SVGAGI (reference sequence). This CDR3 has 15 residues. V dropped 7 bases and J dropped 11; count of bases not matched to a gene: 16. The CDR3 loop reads CASNPIGRGQGTQHF. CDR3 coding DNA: TGTGCCAGCAATCCTATCGGCAGGGGGCAGGGAACCCAGCATTTT.

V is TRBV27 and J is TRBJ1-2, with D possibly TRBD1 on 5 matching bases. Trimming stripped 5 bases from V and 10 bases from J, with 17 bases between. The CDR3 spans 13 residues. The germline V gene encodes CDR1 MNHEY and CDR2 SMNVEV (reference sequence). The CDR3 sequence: CASSDPRVRDYTF. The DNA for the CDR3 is TGTGCCAGCAGTGACCCCAGGGTACGCGACTACACCTTC.

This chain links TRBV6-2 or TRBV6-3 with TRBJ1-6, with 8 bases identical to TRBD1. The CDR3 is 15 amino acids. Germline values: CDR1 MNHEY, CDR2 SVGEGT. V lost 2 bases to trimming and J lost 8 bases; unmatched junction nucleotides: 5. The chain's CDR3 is CASSYDRGMYSPLHF. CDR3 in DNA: TGTGCCAGCAGTTACGACAGGGGTATGTATTCACCCCTCCACTTT.

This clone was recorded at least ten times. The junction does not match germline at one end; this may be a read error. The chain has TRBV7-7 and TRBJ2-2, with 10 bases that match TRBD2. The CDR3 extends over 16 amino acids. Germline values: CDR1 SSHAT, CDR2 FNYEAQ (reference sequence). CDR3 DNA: TGTGCTAGCAGCTCAAGCGGGGGGGCCAGCACCGGGGAGCTGTTTTTT. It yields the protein CASSSSGGASTGELFF.

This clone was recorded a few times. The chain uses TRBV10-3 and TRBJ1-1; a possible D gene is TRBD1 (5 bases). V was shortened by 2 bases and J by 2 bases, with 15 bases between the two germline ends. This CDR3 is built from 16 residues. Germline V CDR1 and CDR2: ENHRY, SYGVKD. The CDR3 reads CAISEGSDMANTEAFF. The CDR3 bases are TGTGCCATCAGTGAGGGCTCGGACATGGCAAACACTGAAGCTTTCTTT.

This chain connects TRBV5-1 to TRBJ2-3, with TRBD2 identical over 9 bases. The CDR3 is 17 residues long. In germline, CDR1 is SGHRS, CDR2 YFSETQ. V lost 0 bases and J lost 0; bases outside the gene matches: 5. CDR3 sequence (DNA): TGCGCCAGCAGCTTGGCGTCTAGCGGGGCTAGCACAGATACGCAGTATTTT. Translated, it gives CASSLASSGASTDTQYF.

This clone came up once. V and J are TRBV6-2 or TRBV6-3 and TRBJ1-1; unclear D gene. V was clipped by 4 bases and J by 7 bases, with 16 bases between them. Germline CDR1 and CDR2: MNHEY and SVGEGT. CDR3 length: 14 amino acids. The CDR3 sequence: CASSSADREFEAFF. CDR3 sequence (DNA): TGTGCCAGCAGTTCCGCCGACCGGGAGTTTGAAGCTTTCTTT.

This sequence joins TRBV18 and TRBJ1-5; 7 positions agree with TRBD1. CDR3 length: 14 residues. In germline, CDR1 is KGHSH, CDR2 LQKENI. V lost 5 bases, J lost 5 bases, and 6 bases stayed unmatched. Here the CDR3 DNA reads TGTGCCAGCTCAACGGCACAGGGGCATCAGCCCCAGCATTTT. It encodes CASSTAQGHQPQHF.

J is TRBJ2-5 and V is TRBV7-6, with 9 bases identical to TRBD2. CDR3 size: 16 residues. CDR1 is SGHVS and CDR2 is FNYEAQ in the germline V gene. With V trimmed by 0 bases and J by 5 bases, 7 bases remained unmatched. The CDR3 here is CASSLAGSSGEETQYF. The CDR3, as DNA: TGTGCCAGCAGCTTAGCTGGGTCTAGCGGGGAGGAGACCCAGTACTTC.

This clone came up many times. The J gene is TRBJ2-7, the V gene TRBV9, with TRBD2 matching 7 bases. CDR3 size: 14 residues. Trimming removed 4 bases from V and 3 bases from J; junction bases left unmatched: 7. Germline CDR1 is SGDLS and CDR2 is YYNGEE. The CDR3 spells CASSPTGGYYEQYF. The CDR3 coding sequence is TGTGCCAGCAGCCCGACGGGGGGATACTACGAGCAGTACTTC.

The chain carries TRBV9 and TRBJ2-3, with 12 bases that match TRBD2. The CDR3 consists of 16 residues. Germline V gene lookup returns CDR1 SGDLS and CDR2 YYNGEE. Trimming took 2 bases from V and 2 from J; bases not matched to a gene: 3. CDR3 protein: CASSVTSGGITDTQYF. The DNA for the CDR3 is TGTGCCAGCAGCGTCACTAGCGGGGGGATCACAGATACGCAGTATTTT.

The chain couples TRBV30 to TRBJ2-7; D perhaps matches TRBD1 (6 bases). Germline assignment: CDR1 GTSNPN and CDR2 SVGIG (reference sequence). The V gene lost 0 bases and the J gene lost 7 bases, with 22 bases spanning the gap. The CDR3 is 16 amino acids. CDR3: CAWSVPRGGSRAEQYF. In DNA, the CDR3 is TGTGCCTGGAGTGTACCCCGAGGGGGATCGAGGGCGGAGCAGTACTTC.

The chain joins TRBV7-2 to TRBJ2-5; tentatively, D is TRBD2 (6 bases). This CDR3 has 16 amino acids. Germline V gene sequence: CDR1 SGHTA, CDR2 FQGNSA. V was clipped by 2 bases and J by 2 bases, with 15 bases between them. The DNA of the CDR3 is TGTGCCAGCAGCTTATCGTCGGGGGTCCTTCAAGAGACCCAGTACTTC. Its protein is CASSLSSGVLQETQYF.

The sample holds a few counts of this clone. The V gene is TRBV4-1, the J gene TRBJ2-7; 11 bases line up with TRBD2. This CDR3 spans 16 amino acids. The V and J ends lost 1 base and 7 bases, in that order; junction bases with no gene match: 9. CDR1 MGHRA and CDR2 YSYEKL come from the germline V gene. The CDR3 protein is CASSQVMASGGTEQYF. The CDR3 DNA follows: TGCGCCAGCAGCCAAGTCATGGCTAGCGGGGGGACGGAGCAGTACTTC.